The rows below give T cell receptor beta chains drawn from one sample of a study of neurological immune-mediated disorders. One entry per CDR3 protein, called by TCRdb with MiXCR from the 5' RACE reads. In the table there are about 50,000 distinct CDR3 sequences, about 15% of which are singletons. What was sequenced was PBMCs. The receptors stem from a man aged 55 to 69 in good health. Both conserved end residues are part of each CDR3. Each record gives: J gene, V gene, CDR3 protein.

j_gene: TRBJ2-7
v_gene: TRBV5-1
CDR3aa: CASSLGTGTYEQYF

j_gene: TRBJ2-1
v_gene: TRBV11-2
CDR3aa: CASSPETSGRVEQFF

j_gene: TRBJ2-7
v_gene: TRBV20-1
CDR3aa: CSARDSRPYEQYF

j_gene: TRBJ2-5
v_gene: TRBV20-1
CDR3aa: CSARGPAAPSRETQYF

j_gene: TRBJ1-2
v_gene: TRBV12-3/TRBV12-4
CDR3aa: CASSLFSEVGYTF

j_gene: TRBJ2-3
v_gene: TRBV5-1
CDR3aa: CASSSGQLLTTDTQYF

j_gene: TRBJ2-7
v_gene: TRBV18
CDR3aa: CASSPNTAIPYEQYF

j_gene: TRBJ2-3
v_gene: TRBV28
CDR3aa: CASTNRGRSGVSTDTQYF

j_gene: TRBJ1-2
v_gene: TRBV20-1
CDR3aa: CSAREGRNYGYTF

j_gene: TRBJ2-7
v_gene: TRBV11-2
CDR3aa: CASSFIPQVVYEQYF